The T cell receptor (beta chain) described here comes from a study of control samples from healthy donors and cancer patients. Clones were sequenced by immunoSEQ multiplex PCR, and TCRdb holds only the in-frame ones, with some missing. Among some 410,000 clones, approximately 92% were seen once, and the ten largest hold roughly 6.4%. This clone appeared once. The TCR comes from a man aged 40-49 years with head and neck cancer. The source material was PBMCs.

CDR3 DNA: TGTGCCAGCAGCTTGGGGCTACCGACCTACGAGCAGTACTTC. Its translation: CASSLGLPTYEQYF. The gene calls are TRBV5-6 and TRBJ2-7; D gene ambiguous. The CDR3 covers 14 residues. Trimming cost V 0 bases and J 2 bases, with 9 bases left between them. Germline loops: CDR1 SGHDT, CDR2 YYEEEE.